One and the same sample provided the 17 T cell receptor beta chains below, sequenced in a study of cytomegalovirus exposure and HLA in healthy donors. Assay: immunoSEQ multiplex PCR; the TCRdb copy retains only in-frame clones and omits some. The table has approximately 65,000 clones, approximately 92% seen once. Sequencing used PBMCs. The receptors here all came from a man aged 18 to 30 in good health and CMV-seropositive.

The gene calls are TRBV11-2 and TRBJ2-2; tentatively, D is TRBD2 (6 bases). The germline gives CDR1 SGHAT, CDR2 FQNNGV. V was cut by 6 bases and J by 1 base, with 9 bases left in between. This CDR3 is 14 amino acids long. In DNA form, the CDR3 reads TGTGCCAGCAGTTTGACTAGGAACACCGGGGAGCTGTTTTTT. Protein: CASSLTRNTGELFF.

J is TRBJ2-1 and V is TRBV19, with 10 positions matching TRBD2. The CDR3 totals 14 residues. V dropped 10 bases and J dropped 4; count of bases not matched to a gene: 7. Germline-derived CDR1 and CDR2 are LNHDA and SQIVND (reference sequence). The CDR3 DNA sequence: TGTGCCACCTCAGCGGGAGGGTCTTACAATGAGCAGTTCTTC. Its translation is CATSAGGSYNEQFF.

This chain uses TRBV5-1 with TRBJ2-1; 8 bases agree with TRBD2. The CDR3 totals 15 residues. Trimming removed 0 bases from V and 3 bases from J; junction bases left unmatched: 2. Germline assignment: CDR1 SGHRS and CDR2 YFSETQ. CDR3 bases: TGCGCCAGCAGCTTGGGACTAGCGAACTACAATGAGCAGTTCTTC. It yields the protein CASSLGLANYNEQFF.

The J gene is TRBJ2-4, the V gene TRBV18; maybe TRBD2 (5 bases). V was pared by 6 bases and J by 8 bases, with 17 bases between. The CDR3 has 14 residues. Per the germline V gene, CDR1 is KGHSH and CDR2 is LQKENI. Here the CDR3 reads CASSLDSGGYIQYF. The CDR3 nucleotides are TGTGCCAGCTCCCTGGACTCAGGCGGATACATTCAGTACTTC.

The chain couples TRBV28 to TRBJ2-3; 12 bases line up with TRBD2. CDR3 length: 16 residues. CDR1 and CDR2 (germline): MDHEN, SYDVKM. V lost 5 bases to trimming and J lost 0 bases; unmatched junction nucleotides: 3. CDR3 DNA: TGTGCCAGCAGTCATGGACTAGCGGGGAGCACAGATACGCAGTATTTT. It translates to CASSHGLAGSTDTQYF.

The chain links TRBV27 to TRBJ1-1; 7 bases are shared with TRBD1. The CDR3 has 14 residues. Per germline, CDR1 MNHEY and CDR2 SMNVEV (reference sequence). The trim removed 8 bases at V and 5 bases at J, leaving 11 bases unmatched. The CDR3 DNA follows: TGTGCCAGCGGATACAGGGGAGGAGGGACTGAAGCTTTCTTT. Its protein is CASGYRGGGTEAFF.

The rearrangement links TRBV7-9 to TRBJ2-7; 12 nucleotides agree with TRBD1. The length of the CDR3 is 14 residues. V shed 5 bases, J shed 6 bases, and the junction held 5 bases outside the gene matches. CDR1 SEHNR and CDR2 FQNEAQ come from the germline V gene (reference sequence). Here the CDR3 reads CASSPRDRGLEQYF. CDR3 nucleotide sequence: TGTGCCAGCAGCCCCCGGGACAGGGGGCTCGAGCAGTACTTC.

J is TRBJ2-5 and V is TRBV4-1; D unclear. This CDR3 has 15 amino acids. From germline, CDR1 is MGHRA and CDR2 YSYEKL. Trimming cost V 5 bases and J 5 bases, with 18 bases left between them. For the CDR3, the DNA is TGCGCCAGCAGCATCCAGAATTCTGCCCTGGAGACCCAGTACTTC. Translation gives CASSIQNSALETQYF.

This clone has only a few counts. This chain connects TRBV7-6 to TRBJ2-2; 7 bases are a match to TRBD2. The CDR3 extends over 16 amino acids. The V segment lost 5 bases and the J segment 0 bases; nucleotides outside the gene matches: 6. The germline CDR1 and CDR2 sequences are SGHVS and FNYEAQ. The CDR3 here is CASSDPRGANTGELFF. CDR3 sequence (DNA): TGTGCCAGCAGCGACCCCCGGGGGGCGAACACCGGGGAGCTGTTTTTT. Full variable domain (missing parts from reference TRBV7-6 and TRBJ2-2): GAGVSQSPRYKVTKRGQDVALRCDPISGHVSLYWYRQALGQGPEFLTYFNYEAQQDKSGLPNDRFSAERPEGSISTLTIQRTEQRDSAMYRCASSDPRGANTGELFFGEGSRLTVL.

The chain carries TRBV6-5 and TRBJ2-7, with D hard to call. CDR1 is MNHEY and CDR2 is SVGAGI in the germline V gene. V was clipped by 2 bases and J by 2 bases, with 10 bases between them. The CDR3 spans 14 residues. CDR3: CASSYGSPPYEQYF. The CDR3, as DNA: TGTGCCAGCAGTTACGGCAGTCCTCCCTACGAGCAGTACTTC.

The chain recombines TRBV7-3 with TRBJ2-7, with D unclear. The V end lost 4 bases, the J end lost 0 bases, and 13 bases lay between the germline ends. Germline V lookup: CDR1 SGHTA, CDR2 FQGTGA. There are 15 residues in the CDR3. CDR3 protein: CASSCVRISSYEQYF. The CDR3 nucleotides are TGTGCCAGCAGCTGTGTGAGGATCAGCTCCTACGAGCAGTACTTC.

The chain's CDR3 is CASSQPDRGFVEGYTF. Written as DNA, the CDR3 is TGTGCCAGCAGCCAACCGGACAGGGGGTTTGTGGAGGGCTACACCTTC. This sequence joins TRBV7-9 and TRBJ1-2; 10 nucleotides agree with TRBD1. V gave up 5 bases and J gave up 8 bases; unmatched junction bases: 14. The CDR3 consists of 16 residues. Germline V gives CDR1 SEHNR, CDR2 FQNEAQ (reference sequence).

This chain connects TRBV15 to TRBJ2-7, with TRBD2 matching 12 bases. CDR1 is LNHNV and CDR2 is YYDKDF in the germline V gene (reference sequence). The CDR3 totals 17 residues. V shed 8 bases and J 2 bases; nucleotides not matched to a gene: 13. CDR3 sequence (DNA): TGTGCCACCCGGGGGCGGACGGGACTAGCGGGCACCTACGAGCAGTACTTC. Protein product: CATRGRTGLAGTYEQYF.

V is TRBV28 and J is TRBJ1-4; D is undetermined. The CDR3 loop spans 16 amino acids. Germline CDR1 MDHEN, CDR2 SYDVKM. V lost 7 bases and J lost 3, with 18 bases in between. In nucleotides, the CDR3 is TGTGCCAGCACCCTGGGTGGGATGGAGGCTAATGAAAAACTGTTTTTT. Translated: CASTLGGMEANEKLFF. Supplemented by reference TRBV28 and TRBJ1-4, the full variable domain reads DVKVTQSSRYLVKRTGEKVFLECVQDMDHENMFWYRQDPGLGLRLIYFSYDVKMKEKGDIPEGYSVSREKKERFSLILESASTNQTSMYLCASTLGGMEANEKLFFGSGTQLSVL.

CDR3 residues: CASSLYNTDTQYF. Here the CDR3 DNA reads TGTGCCAGCAGCTTATATAACACAGATACGCAGTATTTT. This chain uses TRBV7-8 with TRBJ2-3; D gene unclear. This CDR3 comprises 13 residues. The germline V and J ends were trimmed by 2 bases and 2 bases, with 5 bases remaining between them. Germline CDR1 and CDR2: SGHVS and FQNEAQ.

The CDR3 DNA follows: TGTGCCAGCAGTCCCGGGACAGGGGGCCGAATGGTGGATGGCTACACCTTC. Translating it yields CASSPGTGGRMVDGYTF. The rearrangement uses TRBV27 and TRBJ1-2; 12 nucleotides agree with TRBD1. The ends lost 5 bases at V and 6 bases at J; junction bases unmatched: 13. The CDR3 runs 17 residues. Germline CDR1 MNHEY, CDR2 SMNVEV (reference sequence).

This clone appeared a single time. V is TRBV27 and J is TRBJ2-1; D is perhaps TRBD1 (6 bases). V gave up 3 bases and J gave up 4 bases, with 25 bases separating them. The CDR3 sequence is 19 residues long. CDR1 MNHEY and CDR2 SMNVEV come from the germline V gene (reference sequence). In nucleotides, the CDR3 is TGTGCCAGCAGTTTGACGGGAAACCTCAGGGGTGCTTCTTACAATGAGCAGTTCTTC. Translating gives CASSLTGNLRGASYNEQFF.